What follows are 25 T cell receptor beta chains derived from one specimen sequenced in a study of blood T cell repertoires in COVID-19. Some clones are missing from TCRdb's copy, which holds only in-frame ones; the method was immunoSEQ multiplex PCR. Here the sample spans 250,000 or so clones, roughly 83% being singletons. Sequencing was done on a sample of PBMCs or T cells enriched from blood (not recorded which). The source is a woman between 45 and 65 years old who had recovered from COVID-19.

The chain carries TRBV27 and TRBJ1-2; a possible D gene is TRBD1 (5 bases). This CDR3 comprises 15 residues. CDR1 MNHEY and CDR2 SMNVEV come from the germline V gene (reference sequence). Trimming took off 5 bases at V and 4 bases at J, with 17 bases between the two ends. In nucleotides, the CDR3 is TGTGCCAGCAGTCCCCGGGGGGAAGGGAGCTATGGCTACACCTTC. As protein: CASSPRGEGSYGYTF.

The chain's CDR3 is CASSPKQGGNTEAFF. CDR3 DNA: TGCGCCAGCAGCCCCAAACAGGGGGGTAATACTGAAGCTTTCTTT. This sequence joins TRBV5-1 and TRBJ1-1; the match to TRBD1 covers 8 bases. Trimming at V came to 4 bases and at J to 5 bases, leaving 10 bases not matched to a gene. From germline, CDR1 is SGHRS and CDR2 YFSETQ. The CDR3 sequence is 15 residues long.

The V and J genes are TRBV6-2 or TRBV6-3 and TRBJ1-1; D possibly corresponds to TRBD1 (6 bases). Germline CDR1 and CDR2: MNHEY and SVGEGT. V was pared by 6 bases and J by 6 bases, with 14 bases between. CDR3 length: 13 residues. The CDR3 is CASSVRQAAEAFF. In DNA form, the CDR3 reads TGTGCCAGCAGCGTGAGACAGGCCGCTGAAGCTTTCTTT.

V and J are TRBV7-9 and TRBJ2-7; D gene unclear. The germline gives CDR1 SEHNR, CDR2 FQNEAQ (reference sequence). CDR3 length: 17 amino acids. Trimming shortened V by 1 base and J by 5 bases, and 21 bases separated the two germline ends. CDR3 loop: CASSLGAQRLHGDEQYF. Here the CDR3 DNA reads TGTGCCAGCAGCTTAGGGGCCCAACGGCTCCACGGCGACGAGCAGTACTTC.

The chain is built from TRBV5-8 and TRBJ2-7; TRBD2 might be the D (5 bases). Trimming took 5 bases from V and 9 from J, leaving 21 bases between them. In germline, CDR1 is SGHTS, CDR2 YDEGEE. The CDR3 sequence is 14 residues long. The CDR3 loop is CASRSRTELRAQYF. CDR3 in DNA: TGTGCCAGCAGGAGCAGGACTGAACTACGAGCGCAGTACTTC.

The table lists this clone with a count of one. The chain joins TRBV10-1 to TRBJ2-2; unclear D gene. The CDR3 totals 15 residues. V was clipped by 6 bases and J by 0 bases, with 11 bases between them. CDR1 and CDR2 (germline): WNHNN, SYGVQD (reference sequence). As DNA, the CDR3 is TGCGCCAGCAGGGTGACAAACGCGAACACCGGGGAGCTGTTTTTT. The encoded protein is CASRVTNANTGELFF.

The CDR3 region has the DNA TGTGCCAGCAGCTTGGGACAGTCCTACGAGCAGTACTTC. It yields the protein CASSLGQSYEQYF. The rearrangement uses TRBV6-5 and TRBJ2-7, with TRBD1 matching 7 bases. The V segment lost 6 bases and the J segment 1 base; nucleotides outside the gene matches: 3. The germline gives CDR1 MNHEY, CDR2 SVGAGI. The length of the CDR3 is 13 residues.

The rearrangement uses TRBV2 and TRBJ1-5; maybe TRBD1 (5 bases). Germline CDR1 and CDR2: SNHLY and FYNNEI. This CDR3 is 14 amino acids long. V was pared by 0 bases and J by 7 bases, with 10 bases between. This CDR3 reads CASSEAPGGQPQHF. The CDR3 bases are TGTGCCAGCAGTGAAGCTCCGGGGGGACAGCCCCAGCATTTT.

The genes are TRBV2 and TRBJ2-1, with 7 nucleotides matching TRBD2. The ends lost 8 bases at V and 9 bases at J; junction bases unmatched: 13. The CDR3 is 14 amino acids. Germline CDR1 SNHLY, CDR2 FYNNEI. CDR3 loop: CASGQRAGVGEQFF. For the CDR3, the DNA is TGTGCCAGCGGGCAACGGGCGGGAGTGGGTGAGCAGTTCTTC.

In DNA, the CDR3 is TGTGCCAGTAGTGTCCGGTCCACTGAAGCTTTCTTT. As protein: CASSVRSTEAFF. This rearrangement joins TRBV19 to TRBJ1-1, with D uncertain. This CDR3 region has 12 residues. V lost 5 bases to trimming and J lost 4 bases, with 8 bases between them. Per the germline V gene, CDR1 is LNHDA and CDR2 is SQIVND (reference sequence).

V usage is TRBV7-9 and J usage is TRBJ1-1; possible D gene TRBD1, 6 bases. Trimming pared 0 bases from V and 6 bases from J, leaving 11 bases between. The CDR3 consists of 14 residues. CDR1 is SEHNR, CDR2 FQNEAQ, per germline (reference sequence). This chain's CDR3 is CASSLATGRPEAFF. The CDR3, as DNA: TGTGCCAGCAGCTTAGCCACAGGGCGGCCTGAAGCTTTCTTT.

In its sample, this clone was seen a few times. V and J are TRBV11-2 and TRBJ1-1, with D possibly TRBD1 on 5 matching bases. CDR3 length: 14 amino acids. Germline CDR1 SGHAT, CDR2 FQNNGV. The V gene lost 4 bases and the J gene lost 1 base, with 10 bases spanning the gap. In nucleotides, the CDR3 is TGTGCCAGCAGCTATGCCGGGGGGAACACTGAAGCTTTCTTT. Its translation: CASSYAGGNTEAFF.

This clone was seen more than once but under ten times. This chain uses TRBV28 with TRBJ2-1; TRBD2 matches at 16 bases. The V gene end was trimmed by 5 bases and the J gene end by 2 bases; junction bases not matched to a gene: 6. This CDR3 spans 18 amino acids. Looked up from germline, CDR1 is MDHEN and CDR2 is SYDVKM. CDR3 amino acids: CASSDPGTSGGAYNEQFF. The CDR3 nucleotides read TGTGCCAGCAGTGATCCCGGGACTAGCGGGGGGGCCTACAATGAGCAGTTCTTC.

The chain combines TRBV27 with TRBJ2-3; 10 bases are a match to TRBD1. There are 16 residues in the CDR3. The J segment lost 4 bases and the V segment lost 5 bases, leaving 9 bases of the junction unmatched. Germline loops: CDR1 MNHEY, CDR2 SMNVEV (reference sequence). CDR3 amino acids: CASSRQGARRADTQYF. The CDR3, as DNA: TGTGCCAGCAGTAGACAGGGGGCCCGACGGGCAGATACGCAGTATTTT.

The chain uses TRBV27 and TRBJ2-1, with 9 bases aligning to TRBD2. J was trimmed by 7 bases and V by 7 bases; bases with no gene match: 5. The CDR3 has 13 amino acids. In germline, CDR1 is MNHEY, CDR2 SMNVEV (reference sequence). CDR3 protein: CASNLAGTNEQFF. The DNA for the CDR3 is TGTGCCAGCAACCTAGCGGGAACTAATGAGCAGTTCTTC.

V is TRBV2 and J is TRBJ1-1; the match to TRBD1 covers 7 bases. Germline loops: CDR1 SNHLY, CDR2 FYNNEI. This CDR3 region has 14 residues. Losses at the gene ends were 5 bases for V and 3 bases for J; bases not matched to a gene: 6. The CDR3, as DNA: TGTGCCAGCAGTTTTCAGACAGGGTACACTGAAGCTTTCTTT. Its translation: CASSFQTGYTEAFF. Filled out from reference TRBV2 and TRBJ1-1, the complete variable domain reads EPEVTQTPSHQVTQMGQEVILRCVPISNHLYFYWYRQILGQKVEFLVSFYNNEISEKSEIFDDQFSVERPDGSNFTLKIRSTKLEDSAMYFCASSFQTGYTEAFFGQGTRLTVV.

The V call is TRBV7-9, the J call TRBJ1-2, with D maybe TRBD1 (5 bases). V was clipped by 4 bases and J by 6 bases, with 12 bases between them. Looked up from germline, CDR1 is SEHNR and CDR2 is FQNEAQ (reference sequence). The CDR3 covers 13 residues. The CDR3 sequence: CASSYGRGDGYTF. CDR3 bases: TGTGCCAGCAGCTACGGACGGGGGGATGGCTACACCTTC.

This rearrangement joins TRBV12-5 to TRBJ2-1; TRBD2 aligns across 11 bases. With 0 bases clipped from V and 12 bases from J, the junction kept 13 bases outside the gene matches. The CDR3 contains 17 residues. Germline assignment: CDR1 LGHNT and CDR2 FRNRAP. The CDR3 sequence: CASGLVIGGLAEFGQFF. In DNA, the CDR3 is TGTGCTAGTGGTTTGGTAATTGGGGGACTAGCGGAGTTTGGGCAGTTCTTC. Filled out from reference TRBV12-5 and TRBJ2-1, the complete variable domain reads DARVTQTPRHKVTEMGQEVTMRCQPILGHNTVFWYRQTMMQGLELLAYFRNRAPLDDSGMPKDRFSAEMPDATLATLKIQPSEPRDSAVYFCASGLVIGGLAEFGQFFGPGTRLTVL.

The chain employs TRBV28 and TRBJ1-1, with a weak D call TRBD1 (5 bases). V shed 9 bases and J shed 6 bases, with 20 bases lying between them. The CDR3 is made up of 14 amino acids. Per the germline V gene, CDR1 is MDHEN and CDR2 is SYDVKM. In nucleotides, the CDR3 is TGTGCCAGTACTCAGACAGCCTCTTTGGCTGAAGCTTTCTTT. Amino acid sequence: CASTQTASLAEAFF.

V usage is TRBV11-2 and J usage is TRBJ2-5, with 9 bases matching TRBD2. The J segment lost 5 bases and the V segment lost 1 base, leaving 8 bases of the junction unmatched. Germline V lookup: CDR1 SGHAT, CDR2 FQNNGV. The CDR3 has 16 amino acids. The DNA of the CDR3 is TGTGCCAGCAGCTTAGGTTCGCTAGCGGGGAGGGAGACCCAGTACTTC. It codes for CASSLGSLAGRETQYF.

V gene TRBV5-4 combines with J gene TRBJ2-7; the match to TRBD1 covers 7 bases. J lost 6 bases, V lost 2 bases, and 8 bases had no gene match. CDR1 and CDR2 from the germline V gene are SGHNT and YYREEE (reference sequence). This CDR3 spans 14 amino acids. CDR3 sequence: CASSFQGPGGEQYF. CDR3 DNA: TGTGCCAGCAGCTTTCAGGGGCCAGGGGGCGAGCAGTACTTC. Based on the CDR3 plus reference TRBV5-4 and TRBJ2-7, the full variable domain is ETGVTQSPTHLIKTRGQQVTLRCSSQSGHNTVSWYQQALGQGPQFIFQYYREEENGRGNFPPRFSGLQFPNYSSELNVNALELDDSALYLCASSFQGPGGEQYFGPGTRLTVT.

The gene calls are TRBV7-2 and TRBJ1-2; tentatively, D is TRBD1 (5 bases). V was trimmed by 4 bases and J by 0 bases, leaving 15 bases between them. The CDR3 sequence is 16 residues long. Germline assignment: CDR1 SGHTA and CDR2 FQGNSA. The CDR3 coding sequence is TGTGCCAGCAGCTCAACCAGGACATACGCTAACTATGGCTACACCTTC. It is translated as CASSSTRTYANYGYTF.

The J gene is TRBJ2-2, the V gene TRBV7-9, with 11 nucleotides matching TRBD2. V shed 1 base and J 3 bases; nucleotides not matched to a gene: 10. This CDR3 is 19 amino acids long. Per the germline V gene, CDR1 is SEHNR and CDR2 is FQNEAQ (reference sequence). CDR3 in DNA: TGTGCCAGCAGCTTAGTAAGCACTAGCGGGAGTGAATACACCGGGGAGCTGTTTTTT. As protein: CASSLVSTSGSEYTGELFF.

This chain links TRBV2 with TRBJ1-1; no clear D gene. With 4 bases removed from V and 0 bases from J, the gap between germline ends came to 12 bases. The CDR3 consists of 15 residues. Germline V gene lookup returns CDR1 SNHLY and CDR2 FYNNEI. DNA of the CDR3: TGTGCCAGCAGTGTTGAGATGGGCATGAACACTGAAGCTTTCTTT. Protein: CASSVEMGMNTEAFF. Full variable domain (missing parts from reference TRBV2 and TRBJ1-1): EPEVTQTPSHQVTQMGQEVILRCVPISNHLYFYWYRQILGQKVEFLVSFYNNEISEKSEIFDDQFSVERPDGSNFTLKIRSTKLEDSAMYFCASSVEMGMNTEAFFGQGTRLTVV.

The genes are TRBV7-2 and TRBJ1-5; D is undetermined. Germline lookup yields CDR1 SGHTA and CDR2 FQGNSA. The CDR3 length is 15 residues. Deletions cut 0 bases from V and 0 bases from J, with 6 bases between. The CDR3 spells CASSLASVSNQPQHF. CDR3 DNA sequence: TGTGCCAGCAGCTTAGCATCAGTTAGCAATCAGCCCCAGCATTTT. The variable domain in full, with the rest retrieved from reference TRBV7-2 and TRBJ1-5, is GAGVSQSPSNKVTEKGKDVELRCDPISGHTALYWYRQSLGQGLEFLIYFQGNSAPDKSGLPSDRFSAERTGGSVSTLTIQRTQQEDSAVYLCASSLASVSNQPQHFGDGTRLSIL.